This T cell receptor (beta chain) came from a study of STAT3 mutations in large granular lymphocyte leukemia. Study information: Among longitudinally sequenced T-LGLL patients, roughly half had canonical activating STAT3 mutations detected. Approximately 40% of treated T-LGLL patients showed hematologic response to immunosuppression. Study-wide findings and caveats: After therapy, about 30% of the 18 patients switched clonotypes, all new clones STAT3 wild type. Every T-cell large granular lymphocyte leukemia patient had at least one immunodominant TCR beta clonotype. In several patients, dominant TCR clone burden exceeded STAT3 mutant burden, suggesting STAT3 mutation arose secondarily.

Here immunoSEQ multiplex PCR was the method, and the copy in TCRdb shows in-frame clones only, minus some. The table shows 15,000 to 19,000 clones, with about 93% occurring only once. The CDR3 has 13 amino acids. Germline values: CDR1 MGHDK, CDR2 SYGVNS. V lost 8 bases and J lost 0; bases outside the gene matches: 1. Turning to this clone: Its antigen is currently unknown.

Material for sequencing was peripheral blood mononuclear cells. The TCR sequence derives from a woman between 50 and 59 years old with T-cell large granular lymphocyte leukemia. Some clones in this sample may be carry-over from other donors' samples. This chain uses TRBV25-1 with TRBJ1-1; 9 nucleotides match TRBD1. The CDR3 coding sequence is TGTGCCAGCCGGGACAGGGTGAACACTGAAGCTTTCTTT. Translated: CASRDRVNTEAFF.